Sequencing of this TCR beta chain was carried out in a study of blood T cell repertoires in COVID-19. A Seattle source enrolled patients during active infection and followed them longitudinally. There are 14 residues in the CDR3. V was shortened by 2 bases and J by 8 bases, with 11 bases between the two germline ends. Germline assignment: CDR1 SGHDT and CDR2 YYEEEE. Original analysis: Estimation of nucleated cell counts was performed using reference gene primer amplification. TCRdb's table, derived via immunoSEQ multiplex PCR, lists solely in-frame clones and lacks some. V and J calls and clone size are copied from that table; D and trimming were computed from the DNA. Of just under 350,000 clones in the sample, roughly 86% are singletons; the top ten hold around 6.6%.

The V and J genes are TRBV5-6 and TRBJ1-6; a possible D gene is TRBD1 (6 bases). Sequenced material: peripheral blood. The sequence was collected from a woman in her 70s with COVID-19, enrolled during active disease. The CDR3: CASSFRTADSPLHF. The CDR3, as DNA: TGTGCCAGCAGCTTTAGGACAGCTGATTCACCCCTCCACTTT.